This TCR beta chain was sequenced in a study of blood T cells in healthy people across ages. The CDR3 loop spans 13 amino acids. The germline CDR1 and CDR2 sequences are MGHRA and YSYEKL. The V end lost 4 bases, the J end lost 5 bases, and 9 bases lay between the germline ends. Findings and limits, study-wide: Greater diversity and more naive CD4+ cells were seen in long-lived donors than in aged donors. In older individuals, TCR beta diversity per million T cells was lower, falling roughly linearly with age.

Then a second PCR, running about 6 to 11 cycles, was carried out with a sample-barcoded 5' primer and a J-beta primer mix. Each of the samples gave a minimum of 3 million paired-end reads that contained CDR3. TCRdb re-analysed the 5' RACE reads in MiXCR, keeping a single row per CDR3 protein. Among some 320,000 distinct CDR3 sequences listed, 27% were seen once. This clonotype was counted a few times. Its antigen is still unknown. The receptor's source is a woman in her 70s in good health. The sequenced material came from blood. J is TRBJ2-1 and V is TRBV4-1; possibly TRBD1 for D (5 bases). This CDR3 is CASSRTLDNEQFF. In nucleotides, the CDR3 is TGCGCCAGCAGCCGGACACTTGACAATGAGCAGTTCTTC.